These T cell receptor beta chains were read from a single sample in a study of T cells in Graves' hyperthyroidism and ophthalmopathy. Via MiXCR, TCRdb re-called the multiplex PCR reads, giving one row per CDR3 protein. The sample has hundreds of thousands of distinct CDR3 sequences, 20% seen once. The material sequenced was blood. The origin of the receptors is a man aged 40-55 years with Graves' ophthalmopathy. CDR3s include the opening cysteine and the closing phenylalanine or tryptophan. Fields, in order: D gene, V gene, J gene, clone size, CDR3 length, CDR3 protein, CDR3 DNA. A D gene is named only where the DNA matches it firmly. Only some rows state a clone size, as once, few, many or a class for expanded clones.

D: TRBD1
V: TRBV7-8
J: TRBJ1-1
size: many
length: 15
CDR3: CASSLGQGGGTEAFF
DNA: TGTGCCAGCAGCCTGGGACAGGGTGGAGGTACTGAAGCTTTCTTT

D: .
V: TRBV20-1
J: TRBJ2-2
size: many
length: 15
CDR3: CSASPSGPNTGELFF
DNA: TGCAGTGCATCCCCAAGCGGCCCGAACACCGGGGAGCTGTTTTTT

D: TRBD1
V: TRBV2
J: TRBJ2-1
size: many
length: 15
CDR3: CASSAGQGENNEQFF
DNA: TGTGCCAGCAGTGCGGGGCAGGGGGAAAACAATGAGCAGTTCTTC

D: TRBD2
V: TRBV29-1
J: TRBJ2-3
size: few
length: 14
CDR3: CSVAPSGSSDTQYF
DNA: TGCAGCGTTGCCCCTAGCGGGTCTTCAGATACGCAGTATTTT

D: TRBD2
V: TRBV6-2/TRBV6-3
J: TRBJ2-2
size: many
length: 17
CDR3: CASSYNVRGSAWGELFF
DNA: TGTGCCAGCAGTTACAATGTCCGCGGGAGTGCATGGGGGGAGCTGTTTTTT

D: .
V: TRBV12-3/TRBV12-4
J: TRBJ2-1
size: few
length: 15
CDR3: CASRMGQGGYNEQFF
DNA: TGTGCCAGCCGCATGGGGCAGGGCGGATACAATGAGCAGTTCTTC

D: .
V: TRBV12-3/TRBV12-4
J: TRBJ2-5
size: many
length: 15
CDR3: CASSLSRTHQETQYF
DNA: TGTGCCAGCAGTTTAAGCAGGACCCATCAAGAGACCCAGTACTTC

D: TRBD2
V: TRBV7-2
J: TRBJ2-7
size: many
length: 15
CDR3: CASSSTSGGNYEQYF
DNA: TGTGCCAGCAGCTCGACTAGCGGGGGCAACTACGAGCAGTACTTC

D: TRBD1
V: TRBV9
J: TRBJ1-2
size: .
length: 15
CDR3: CASSVGTGPNYGYTF
DNA: TGTGCCAGCAGCGTAGGGACAGGCCCTAACTATGGCTACACCTTC

D: TRBD2
V: TRBV12-3/TRBV12-4
J: TRBJ2-7
size: few
length: 14
CDR3: CASSLSSGNGEQYF
DNA: TGTGCCAGCAGTTTGTCTAGCGGGAATGGGGAGCAGTACTTC

D: .
V: TRBV28
J: TRBJ1-5
size: many
length: 13
CDR3: CASSFLKDQPQHF
DNA: TGTGCCAGCAGTTTCCTTAAAGATCAGCCCCAGCATTTT

D: .
V: TRBV2
J: TRBJ2-6
size: few
length: 15
CDR3: CASNPSNSGANVLTF
DNA: TGTGCCAGCAACCCTTCCAACTCTGGGGCCAACGTCCTGACTTTC

D: TRBD1
V: TRBV2
J: TRBJ2-7
size: many
length: 13
CDR3: CASSVDRAYEQYF
DNA: TGTGCCAGCAGTGTGGACAGGGCCTACGAGCAGTACTTC

D: .
V: TRBV7-6
J: TRBJ2-3
size: few
length: 15
CDR3: CASSAGTASTDTQYF
DNA: TGTGCCAGCAGCGCGGGGACAGCTAGCACAGATACGCAGTATTTT

D: TRBD2
V: TRBV11-2
J: TRBJ2-5
size: .
length: 14
CDR3: CASSPPGLAKTQYF
DNA: TGTGCCAGCAGCCCCCCGGGACTAGCTAAGACCCAGTACTTC

D: TRBD1
V: TRBV12-3/TRBV12-4
J: TRBJ1-5
size: many
length: 13
CDR3: CASSLTGGQPQHF
DNA: TGTGCCAGCAGTTTGACAGGGGGCCAGCCCCAGCATTTT

D: .
V: TRBV18
J: TRBJ1-1
size: .
length: 12
CDR3: CASSPDSGFAFF
DNA: TGTGCCAGCTCACCTGACTCAGGGTTTGCTTTCTTT

D: .
V: TRBV6-2/TRBV6-3
J: TRBJ1-1
size: .
length: 12
CDR3: CASSYNGRVAFF
DNA: TGTGCCAGCAGTTACAATGGGCGAGTAGCTTTCTTT

D: TRBD2
V: TRBV30
J: TRBJ2-1
size: few
length: 15
CDR3: CAWTSGGASYNEQFF
DNA: TGTGCCTGGACTAGCGGGGGGGCCTCGTACAATGAGCAGTTCTTC

D: TRBD1
V: TRBV20-1
J: TRBJ2-2
size: .
length: 15
CDR3: CSAPRTGEVTGELFF
DNA: TGCAGTGCTCCCCGGACAGGGGAGGTCACCGGGGAGCTGTTTTTT

D: .
V: TRBV7-2
J: TRBJ1-5
size: few
length: 13
CDR3: CASSPESNQPQHF
DNA: TGTGCCAGCAGCCCAGAAAGCAATCAGCCCCAGCATTTT

D: .
V: TRBV7-2
J: TRBJ2-7
size: many
length: 15
CDR3: CASSIRGGKTYEQYF
DNA: TGTGCCAGCAGCATCCGCGGGGGCAAAACCTACGAGCAGTACTTC

D: .
V: TRBV2
J: TRBJ1-1
size: once
length: 14
CDR3: CASREQGWRTEAFF
DNA: TGTGCCAGCAGGGAACAGGGTTGGCGGACTGAAGCTTTCTTT

D: .
V: TRBV4-3
J: TRBJ1-4
size: few
length: 16
CDR3: CASSQVRQKGGEKLFF
DNA: TGCGCCAGCAGCCAAGTGAGACAGAAAGGAGGTGAAAAACTGTTTTTT

D: .
V: TRBV27
J: TRBJ1-5
size: few
length: 13
CDR3: CASSLSWGQPQHF
DNA: TGTGCCAGCAGTTTATCCTGGGGTCAGCCCCAGCATTTT

D: .
V: TRBV3-1
J: TRBJ2-6
size: few
length: 15
CDR3: CASSQSDSGANVLTF
DNA: TGTGCCAGCAGCCAATCGGACTCTGGGGCCAACGTCCTGACTTTC

D: .
V: TRBV20-1
J: TRBJ2-7
size: .
length: 15
CDR3: CSANAPTGLVNEQYF
DNA: TGCAGTGCTAACGCGCCCACAGGTTTAGTGAACGAGCAGTACTTC

D: .
V: TRBV7-9
J: TRBJ2-6
size: few
length: 17
CDR3: CASSFPGASSGANVLTF
DNA: TGTGCCAGCAGCTTCCCGGGAGCGTCCTCTGGGGCCAACGTCCTGACTTTC

D: TRBD1
V: TRBV18
J: TRBJ1-1
size: many
length: 15
CDR3: CASSPPSTGAPEAFF
DNA: TGTGCCAGCTCACCTCCCTCGACAGGGGCCCCTGAAGCTTTCTTT

D: .
V: TRBV11-1
J: TRBJ2-1
size: many
length: 13
CDR3: CASSLSPNNEQFF
DNA: TGTGCCAGCAGCTTAAGCCCTAACAATGAGCAGTTCTTC

D: TRBD1
V: TRBV5-1
J: TRBJ2-7
size: many
length: 15
CDR3: CASSLSGQGFYEQYF
DNA: TGCGCCAGCAGCTTATCGGGACAGGGGTTCTACGAGCAGTACTTC

D: TRBD2
V: TRBV18
J: TRBJ2-2
size: .
length: 18
CDR3: CASSPLAGATKNTGELFF
DNA: TGTGCCAGCTCACCACTAGCGGGGGCCACTAAGAACACCGGGGAGCTGTTTTTT

D: .
V: TRBV30
J: TRBJ1-1
size: many
length: 13
CDR3: CAWRIRGDTEAFF
DNA: TGTGCCTGGAGAATTCGGGGGGACACTGAAGCTTTCTTT

D: .
V: TRBV20-1
J: TRBJ1-5
size: .
length: 14
CDR3: CSATKQDKNQPQHF
DNA: TGCAGTGCTACAAAACAGGACAAAAATCAGCCCCAGCATTTT

D: TRBD2
V: TRBV5-1
J: TRBJ2-5
size: .
length: 16
CDR3: CASSGGTSGGQETQYF
DNA: TGCGCCAGCAGCGGCGGGACTAGCGGGGGACAAGAGACCCAGTACTTC

D: TRBD2
V: TRBV3-1
J: TRBJ2-3
size: .
length: 16
CDR3: CASSQKLAGATDTQYF
DNA: TGTGCCAGCAGCCAGAAACTAGCGGGGGCAACAGATACGCAGTATTTT

D: .
V: TRBV7-2
J: TRBJ2-2
size: many
length: 14
CDR3: CASAGQSNTGELFF
DNA: TGTGCCAGCGCAGGACAGTCGAACACCGGGGAGCTGTTTTTT

D: .
V: TRBV9
J: TRBJ1-1
size: .
length: 14
CDR3: CASSVGSSFTEAFF
DNA: TGTGCCAGCAGCGTAGGGTCGAGTTTCACTGAAGCTTTCTTT

D: TRBD2
V: TRBV4-2
J: TRBJ2-7
size: .
length: 16
CDR3: CASSQGGLAPLYEQYF
DNA: TGTGCCAGCAGCCAAGGCGGACTAGCGCCGCTCTACGAGCAGTACTTC

D: TRBD1
V: TRBV6-5
J: TRBJ1-4
size: few
length: 17
CDR3: CASSYSFAGRGREKLFF
DNA: TGTGCCAGCAGTTACTCATTTGCGGGCAGGGGGCGAGAAAAACTGTTTTTT

D: .
V: TRBV20-1
J: TRBJ2-2
size: .
length: 15
CDR3: CSARRGGRDTGELFF
DNA: TGCAGTGCTAGGAGGGGGGGCCGAGACACCGGGGAGCTGTTTTTT

D: .
V: TRBV7-9
J: TRBJ1-1
size: .
length: 16
CDR3: CASSLTPLGPYTEAFF
DNA: TGTGCCAGCAGCTTAACCCCCTTGGGACCGTACACTGAAGCTTTCTTT

D: .
V: TRBV30
J: TRBJ1-5
size: .
length: 13
CDR3: CAWANTFNQPQHF
DNA: TGTGCCTGGGCCAATACATTCAATCAGCCCCAGCATTTT

D: TRBD2
V: TRBV12-3/TRBV12-4
J: TRBJ2-7
size: few
length: 17
CDR3: CASSLGGLAGGLYEQYF
DNA: TGTGCCAGCAGTTTAGGGGGGCTAGCGGGGGGGCTATACGAGCAGTACTTC

D: TRBD2
V: TRBV20-1
J: TRBJ2-5
size: many
length: 14
CDR3: CSAPGRGGQETQYF
DNA: TGCAGTGCCCCAGGGCGGGGGGGTCAAGAGACCCAGTACTTC

D: .
V: TRBV29-1
J: TRBJ2-1
size: .
length: 13
CDR3: CSGTTSAHNEQFF
DNA: TGCAGCGGGACAACTAGTGCCCACAATGAGCAGTTCTTC

D: .
V: TRBV18
J: TRBJ1-5
size: .
length: 15
CDR3: CASSPQGRSDQPQHF
DNA: TGTGCCAGCTCACCACAGGGGCGGTCGGATCAGCCCCAGCATTTT

D: TRBD1
V: TRBV6-1
J: TRBJ2-7
size: .
length: 15
CDR3: CASSLTGTALYEQYF
DNA: TGTGCCAGCAGTCTAACCGGGACAGCTCTCTACGAGCAGTACTTC

D: .
V: TRBV4-1
J: TRBJ1-1
size: few
length: 15
CDR3: CASSQGRLLNTEAFF
DNA: TGCGCCAGCAGCCAGGGACGGCTCTTGAACACTGAAGCTTTCTTT

D: TRBD1
V: TRBV5-1
J: TRBJ2-3
size: many
length: 15
CDR3: CASSIGTGRSDTQYF
DNA: TGCGCCAGCAGCATCGGGACAGGGAGGTCAGATACGCAGTATTTT

D: .
V: TRBV7-9
J: TRBJ1-4
size: .
length: 16
CDR3: CASRPTSDSLAEKLFF
DNA: TGTGCCAGCAGACCTACGTCGGACAGTCTTGCTGAAAAACTGTTTTTT

D: TRBD1
V: TRBV7-2
J: TRBJ1-1
size: .
length: 14
CDR3: CASSTGQGSTEAFF
DNA: TGTGCCAGCAGCACCGGACAGGGAAGCACTGAAGCTTTCTTT

D: .
V: TRBV5-1
J: TRBJ2-1
size: .
length: 13
CDR3: CASSLAQANEQFF
DNA: TGCGCCAGCAGCTTGGCCCAGGCAAATGAGCAGTTCTTC

D: .
V: TRBV28
J: TRBJ2-6
size: many
length: 14
CDR3: CASRDSSGANVLTF
DNA: TGTGCCAGCAGAGATAGCTCTGGGGCCAACGTCCTGACTTTC

D: .
V: TRBV6-2/TRBV6-3
J: TRBJ1-1
size: .
length: 13
CDR3: CASSYAANTEAFF
DNA: TGTGCCAGCAGTTACGCGGCCAACACTGAAGCTTTCTTT